The clone carrying this TCR beta chain occurred once. How the authors handled the data: Amplifying reference gene primers gave estimates of nucleated cell counts. Sequencing used immunoSEQ multiplex PCR; TCRdb keeps in-frame clones, though not all of them. V and J calls and clone size come straight from that table; D and trimming were deduced from the DNA. The table includes some 200,000 clones, roughly 79% detected once. The data belong to a study of blood T cell repertoires in COVID-19. Across the study: Sites across the United States, Italy and Spain contributed samples from acute and convalescent COVID-19. PBMCs, B-cell-depleted T cells, or T cells were the source of the cDNA or gDNA that made up the material.

The germline V gene encodes CDR1 SQVTM and CDR2 ANQGSEA. V lost 6 bases and J 4 bases, leaving 12 bases between the germline ends. This CDR3 comprises 12 residues. The specimen sequenced was peripheral blood. The receptor was derived from a human donor with acute or convalescent COVID-19. The donor label of this sample is uncertain. This rearrangement joins TRBV29-1 to TRBJ1-2; D is unresolved. The CDR3 sequence: CSVTETGYGYTF. DNA for the CDR3: TGCAGCGTGACGGAGACCGGCTATGGCTACACCTTC.